This entry describes one T cell receptor beta chain. The germline V and J ends were trimmed by 2 bases and 4 bases, with 5 bases remaining between them. Germline V gene data show CDR1 as PRHDT and CDR2 as FYEKMQ (reference sequence). The CDR3 sequence is 12 residues long. This sample is drawn from a study of shared T cell receptors in the human thymus. The table came from immunoSEQ multiplex PCR; TCRdb's copy has only in-frame clones and leaves some out. The sample lists about 500,000 clones, about four fifths occurring once. This same sample was also part of a study on human thymus T cells.

The chain employs TRBV13 and TRBJ1-2; D remains ambiguous. This clonotype was obtained from a boy less than two years old with a congenital heart defect. The sequencing sample was made of thymocytes. The CDR3 region has the DNA TGTGCCAGCAGCTTAATCGGCTATGGCTACACCTTC. Amino acid sequence: CASSLIGYGYTF. Full variable domain (rest looked up from reference TRBV13 and TRBJ1-2): AAGVIQSPRHLIKEKRETATLKCYPIPRHDTVYWYQQGPGQDPQFLISFYEKMQSDKGSIPDRFSAQQFSDYHSELNMSSLELGDSALYFCASSLIGYGYTFGSGTRLTVV.